These T cell receptor beta chains were read from a single sample in a study of blood T cell repertoires in COVID-19. Repertoires were generated with immunoSEQ multiplex PCR, while TCRdb's copy carries only in-frame clones and drops some. Of roughly 670,000 clones listed, 85% to 90% are singletons. Sequencing was carried out using peripheral blood. The receptors come from a woman younger than 35 with acute or convalescent COVID-19. CDR3s leave out the opening cysteine and the closing phenylalanine or tryptophan.

J,V,CDR3
TRBJ2-7,TRBV2,ASSAGTGGAGEQY
TRBJ1-4,TRBV6-6,ASSYSNSPTNEKLF
TRBJ2-1,TRBV24-1,ATSENDRGLF
TRBJ1-1,TRBV25-1,ASTPWGVVSLNTEAF
TRBJ2-7,TRBV2,ASSEADGDEQY
TRBJ2-7,TRBV2,ASDDTGTISYEQY
TRBJ1-1,TRBV12-3/TRBV12-4,ASSRQGRAEAF
TRBJ1-2,TRBV9,ASSTQGLHYGYT
TRBJ1-1,TRBV19,ASSIDPRELRTEAF
TRBJ2-2,TRBV27,ASSLSSLWTGVTGELF
TRBJ1-1,TRBV11-2,ASSLARGWTEAF
TRBJ2-7,TRBV3-1/TRBV3-2,ASSQGGLVGYEQY
TRBJ1-5,TRBV27,ASSWQYNQPQH
TRBJ1-4,TRBV19,ASSISGNEKLF
TRBJ1-1,TRBV5-8,ASSIWDLRVSNTEAF
TRBJ2-3,TRBV6-6,ASTRSPTDTQY
TRBJ1-2,TRBV6-2/TRBV6-3,ASSYSGGVGYT
TRBJ2-5,TRBV3-1/TRBV3-2,ASSAPGQSQETQY
TRBJ2-2,TRBV6-4,ASSDSPSGEELF
TRBJ1-5,TRBV5-4,ASSLGGGNQPQH
TRBJ1-3,TRBV6-1,ASSEVGRGFGNTIY
TRBJ1-1,TRBV7-3,ASSLTGGLGGNTEAF
TRBJ1-1,TRBV24-1,ATSTGAGAAF
TRBJ1-2,TRBV12-5,ASGLVLGTGTYGYT
TRBJ1-3,TRBV12-5,ASGPASKGAGNTIY
TRBJ1-1,TRBV19,ASSNRVESEAF
TRBJ2-6,TRBV19,ASRLSGANVLT
TRBJ1-5,TRBV7-9,ASSLDPGQGYSNQPQH
TRBJ2-2,TRBV14,ASSKESGGIYTGELF
TRBJ1-5,TRBV21-1,ASSKVNGREDQPQH
TRBJ1-1,TRBV6-6,ASSYRNSEAF
TRBJ2-7,TRBV3-1/TRBV3-2,ASTQDGGQGYEQY
TRBJ2-7,TRBV6-5,ASSTGTGAGEQY
TRBJ2-1,TRBV7-8,ASSLGDRGNEQF
TRBJ1-2,TRBV2,ASSMYGLNYGYT
TRBJ1-2,TRBV28,ASSAPGQGPYYGYT
TRBJ1-2,TRBV19,ASSKAGQFEANYGYT